This is a list of T cell receptor beta chains from one sample in a study of STAT3 mutations in large granular lymphocyte leukemia. Only in-frame clones appear in the TCRdb table, and some are missing; sequencing was by immunoSEQ multiplex PCR. The sample lists about 42,000 clones; 80% to 85% were seen once. The sample comprised PBMCs. Receptors originate from a human donor with T large granular lymphocyte leukemia. Some clones in this sample may be carry-over from other donors' samples. CDR3s include the opening cysteine and the closing phenylalanine or tryptophan. A D gene is named only where the DNA matches it firmly. Clone size is given for some rows only: seen once, a few or many times, or a class if the clone is expanded.

>-|TRBD1|TRBJ1-4|TRBV28
TGTGCCAGCAGTCCAAGACAGGGGGGAAGGGGAAAACTGTTTTTT
CASSPRQGGRGKLFF
>-|-|TRBJ2-1|TRBV4-1
TGCGCCAGCAGCCAGAGACCAGATTACAATGAGCAGTTCTTC
CASSQRPDYNEQFF
>-|-|TRBJ1-4|TRBV7-2
TGTGCCAGCAGCTTTACGGGCAGCCTTGCAACTAATGAAAAACTGTTTTTT
CASSFTGSLATNEKLFF
>-|-|TRBJ2-3|TRBV19
TGTGCCAGTAGCACCTCCGGGGTCTTCACAGATACGCAGTATTTT
CASSTSGVFTDTQYF
>-|-|TRBJ2-1|TRBV7-7
TGTGCTAGCAGCCCCCCCGGGACCCATGAGCAGTTCTTC
CASSPPGTHEQFF
>-|-|TRBJ1-6|TRBV28
TGTGCCAGCAGTTTACAGGGGAGAGGGAATTCACCCCTCCACTTT
CASSLQGRGNSPLHF
>few|TRBD1|TRBJ1-1|TRBV7-2
TGTGCCAGCAGCGAACGGACAGGGAACACTGAAGCTTTCTTT
CASSERTGNTEAFF
>once|-|TRBJ2-1|TRBV20-1
TGCAGTGCTAGGGGGGACACAGAGCAGTTCTTC
CSARGDTEQFF
>-|TRBD1|TRBJ2-5|TRBV13
TGTGCCAGCAGCCCTCTTGGGACAGCGAGGGAGACCCAGTACTTC
CASSPLGTARETQYF
>-|TRBD1|TRBJ1-2|TRBV7-9
TGTGCCACTGTCAGGGGGGCGGCAGCTAACTATGGCTACACCTTC
CATVRGAAANYGYTF
>-|TRBD1|TRBJ2-5|TRBV6-6
TGTGCCAGCAGTAAGGGACAGGGACAAGAGACCCAGTACTTC
CASSKGQGQETQYF
>-|TRBD1|TRBJ1-2|TRBV29-1
TGCAGCGTCGTCCCGACAGGGCACTATGGCTACACCTTC
CSVVPTGHYGYTF
>-|-|TRBJ2-7|TRBV10-1
TGCGCCAGCAGTGAGTCGATAGGACAGAGGAGTGAGCAGTACTTC
CASSESIGQRSEQYF
>-|-|TRBJ1-3|TRBV9
TGTGCCAGCAGCGTAGGGGAAAGCTCTGGAAACACCATATATTTT
CASSVGESSGNTIYF
>-|TRBD1|TRBJ2-1|TRBV7-2
TGTGCCACCACCGTTGACAGGGGTTACAATGAGCAGTTCTTC
CATTVDRGYNEQFF
>-|TRBD1|TRBJ1-5|TRBV28
TGTGCCAGCAGGACAATCTCGACAGGGGGGCGGCCCCAGCATTTT
CASRTISTGGRPQHF
>few|TRBD1|TRBJ2-5|TRBV2
TGTGCCAGCATCCGGGACAGACAAGAGACCCAGTACTTC
CASIRDRQETQYF
>few|-|TRBJ1-2|TRBV29-1
TGCAGCGGACGCCTAGGTACTAACTATGGCTACACCTTC
CSGRLGTNYGYTF
>-|TRBD1|TRBJ2-1|TRBV7-2
TGTGCCAGCAGCTTCACAGGGGCGTTCCTCTACAATGAGCAGTTCTTC
CASSFTGAFLYNEQFF
>-|-|TRBJ1-5|TRBV28
TGTGCCAGCAGTCCCTCGTGGAGGGCTCTCAATCAGCCCCAGCATTTT
CASSPSWRALNQPQHF
>-|TRBD1|TRBJ1-3|TRBV5-1
TGCGCCAGCAGCCCGTCCCGGACAGGCGGGGGAAACACCATATATTTT
CASSPSRTGGGNTIYF
>-|-|TRBJ1-2|TRBV6-5
TGTGCCAGCAGCCCAACCAGGGTCGGGTACGATGGCTACACCTTC
CASSPTRVGYDGYTF
>-|TRBD1|TRBJ2-2|TRBV7-9
TGTGCCAGCAGCTTAAGAACAGGGGACACCGGGGAGCTGTTTTTT
CASSLRTGDTGELFF
>-|TRBD2|TRBJ2-3|TRBV5-4
TGTGCCAGCACCCAGCGGGGGGGCACAGATACGCAGTATTTT
CASTQRGGTDTQYF
>-|-|TRBJ1-6|TRBV20-1
TGCAGTGCTAGATGGAATTCACCCCTCCACTTT
CSARWNSPLHF
>few|TRBD1|TRBJ2-2|TRBV5-4
TGTGCCAGCAGCCGCGGGACAGGGCTCACCGGGGAGCTGTTTTTT
CASSRGTGLTGELFF